These 23 T cell receptor beta chains came from one sample sequenced in a study of blood T cell repertoires in COVID-19. The table came from immunoSEQ multiplex PCR; TCRdb's copy has only in-frame clones and leaves some out. The profile covers around 180,000 clones, with about 88% appearing a single time and under 3% taken by the ten largest. Material for sequencing was peripheral blood. Receptor source: a woman in her twenties or thirties with active or convalescent COVID-19.

The chain has TRBV27 and TRBJ2-7; TRBD1 is a possible D gene (5 bases). In germline, CDR1 is MNHEY, CDR2 SMNVEV (reference sequence). The length of the CDR3 is 15 residues. V shed 3 bases and J shed 2 bases, with 14 bases lying between them. CDR3 sequence: CASSLKPREAYEQYF. CDR3 in DNA: TGTGCCAGCAGTTTGAAACCCAGGGAAGCCTACGAGCAGTACTTC.

The chain carries TRBV16 and TRBJ1-5; 7 nucleotides line up with TRBD1. The CDR3 has 16 residues. The V segment lost 7 bases and the J segment 4 bases; nucleotides outside the gene matches: 13. CDR1 KGHSY and CDR2 FQNENV come from the germline V gene. The CDR3 loop reads CASTPTDRDRNQPQHF. The CDR3 coding sequence is TGTGCCAGCACCCCGACCGACCGGGACAGAAATCAGCCCCAGCATTTT.

J is TRBJ2-7 and V is TRBV14; the match to TRBD1 covers 7 bases. V gave up 3 bases and J gave up 6 bases; unmatched junction bases: 11. Germline lookup yields CDR1 SGHDN and CDR2 FVKESK. This CDR3 spans 15 amino acids. This CDR3 reads CASSHRTGWGSEQYF. CDR3 nucleotides: TGTGCCAGCAGCCACCGGACAGGCTGGGGTTCCGAGCAGTACTTC.

The chain joins TRBV4-2 to TRBJ2-7, with 11 bases that match TRBD2. Per the germline V gene, CDR1 is LGHNA and CDR2 is YNFKEQ. V lost 0 bases, J lost 4 bases, and 2 bases stayed unmatched. This CDR3 has 15 residues. The CDR3: CASSQESSGGYEQYF. The CDR3 nucleotides read TGTGCCAGCAGCCAAGAGTCTAGCGGGGGGTACGAGCAGTACTTC.

A few counts support this clone. The chain couples TRBV4-1 to TRBJ1-1; D is perhaps TRBD1 (5 bases). Between the trimmed V and J ends, which lost 5 bases and 2 bases, there was a span of 12 bases. Germline-derived CDR1 and CDR2 are MGHRA and YSYEKL. The CDR3 runs 14 residues. CDR3 amino acids: CASSRQQDNTEAFF. CDR3 DNA sequence: TGCGCCAGCAGCAGACAGCAAGATAACACTGAAGCTTTCTTT.

V is TRBV28 and J is TRBJ1-2; TRBD1 agrees at 7 bases. Looked up from germline, CDR1 is MDHEN and CDR2 is SYDVKM. J lost 4 bases, V lost 9 bases, and 8 bases had no gene match. The CDR3 sequence is 13 residues long. CDR3 residues: CASKLNRGYGYTF. CDR3 sequence (DNA): TGTGCCAGTAAGCTCAACAGGGGCTATGGCTACACCTTC.

The J gene is TRBJ2-7, the V gene TRBV15; 8 nucleotides align to TRBD1. Trimming cost V 2 bases and J 2 bases; bases outside gene matches: 5. The germline gives CDR1 LNHNV, CDR2 YYDKDF (reference sequence). This CDR3 has 15 amino acids. This CDR3 is CATSRSGQAAYEQYF. Here the CDR3 DNA reads TGTGCCACCAGCAGATCGGGACAGGCCGCCTACGAGCAGTACTTC.

V and J are TRBV19 and TRBJ1-3, with 10 bases identical to TRBD1. After removal of 6 bases from V and 1 base from J, the junction contained 3 bases not matched to a gene. CDR3 size: 15 residues. Germline V gives CDR1 LNHDA, CDR2 SQIVND (reference sequence). CDR3 amino acids: CASSPGQGSGNTIYF. The CDR3 DNA reads TGTGCCAGTAGCCCGGGACAGGGGTCTGGAAACACCATATATTTT.

The V gene is TRBV28, the J gene TRBJ1-4; D perhaps matches TRBD1 (6 bases). CDR1 is MDHEN, CDR2 SYDVKM, per germline. V dropped 7 bases and J dropped 5 bases, with 23 bases sitting between them. The CDR3 covers 17 residues. The CDR3 here is CASTVNRGRGKNEKLFF. The CDR3 region has the DNA TGTGCCAGCACCGTTAATCGGGGCAGGGGCAAGAATGAAAAACTGTTTTTT.

This clone was counted once. The J gene is TRBJ2-3, the V gene TRBV4-1, with 13 bases fitting TRBD2. The trim removed 1 base at V and 8 bases at J, leaving 9 bases unmatched. This CDR3 has 17 residues. Germline lookup yields CDR1 MGHRA and CDR2 YSYEKL. The DNA for the CDR3 is TGCGCCAGCAGCCAAGGACTAGCGGGAGGCCTTCCGGGTACGCAGTATTTT. Encoded protein: CASSQGLAGGLPGTQYF.

The chain combines TRBV28 with TRBJ1-2; D is possibly TRBD1 (5 bases). The germline gives CDR1 MDHEN, CDR2 SYDVKM. The CDR3 loop spans 15 amino acids. Trimming cost V 6 bases and J 2 bases, with 16 bases left between them. The CDR3 nucleotides read TGTGCCAGCAGGCCCACCGACAGAACCAACTATGGCTACACCTTC. This codes for CASRPTDRTNYGYTF.

The chain recombines TRBV19 with TRBJ2-3; D call uncertain. From germline, CDR1 is LNHDA and CDR2 SQIVND (reference sequence). This CDR3 region has 13 residues. V shed 3 bases and J shed 2 bases, with 6 bases lying between them. CDR3 loop: CASSIAITDTQYF. CDR3 sequence (DNA): TGTGCCAGTAGTATTGCTATCACAGATACGCAGTATTTT.

The chain uses TRBV18 and TRBJ1-2; the D gene is possibly TRBD1 (5 bases). Trimming shortened V by 3 bases and J by 6 bases, and 11 bases separated the two germline ends. Germline CDR1 and CDR2: KGHSH and LQKENI. This CDR3 has 13 residues. CDR3 nucleotide sequence: TGTGCCAGCTCACCGCGTGGGGCGGATGGCTACACCTTC. Translating it yields CASSPRGADGYTF.

V gene TRBV11-2 combines with J gene TRBJ2-7; 8 nucleotides align to TRBD1. V was clipped by 4 bases and J by 5 bases; unmatched bases: 7. Germline V gene data show CDR1 as SGHAT and CDR2 as FQNNGV. The CDR3 sequence is 14 residues long. The CDR3 sequence is CASSYRGSRDEQYF. CDR3 nucleotides: TGTGCCAGCAGCTACAGGGGGAGCAGGGACGAGCAGTACTTC.

The genes are TRBV27 and TRBJ2-2, with 7 bases lining up with TRBD1. The CDR3 extends over 15 amino acids. Germline V CDR1 and CDR2: MNHEY, SMNVEV (reference sequence). With V trimmed by 5 bases and J by 1 base, 4 bases remained unmatched. The CDR3 here is CASSRQGLNTGELFF. CDR3 sequence (DNA): TGTGCCAGCAGTCGACAGGGCCTGAACACCGGGGAGCTGTTTTTT.

V usage is TRBV7-2 and J usage is TRBJ2-7, with 7 bases fitting TRBD2. V was clipped by 8 bases and J by 2 bases; unmatched bases: 6. CDR1 SGHTA and CDR2 FQGNSA come from the germline V gene. The CDR3 is 13 amino acids. The CDR3 region has the DNA TGTGCCAGCCGCCGGGGGGTAGCCTACGAGCAGTACTTC. Encoded protein: CASRRGVAYEQYF.

The chain combines TRBV12-3 or TRBV12-4 with TRBJ1-5; unclear D gene. Trimming shortened V by 3 bases and J by 5 bases, and 8 bases separated the two germline ends. There are 13 residues in the CDR3. CDR3 region: CASSLREDQPQHF. The CDR3 DNA sequence: TGTGCCAGCAGTTTGAGGGAAGATCAGCCCCAGCATTTT.

The gene calls are TRBV28 and TRBJ2-5, with D unclear. Trimming shortened V by 3 bases and J by 5 bases, and 16 bases separated the two germline ends. The CDR3 totals 15 residues. The V gene's germline CDR1 is MDHEN and CDR2 SYDVKM. The CDR3 coding sequence is TGTGCCAGCAGTTTCCAACTAAGGCGCCCTGAGACCCAGTACTTC. It encodes CASSFQLRRPETQYF.

The V call is TRBV5-4, the J call TRBJ2-5; D might be TRBD2 (5 bases). CDR3 size: 13 residues. CDR1 and CDR2 from the germline V gene are SGHNT and YYREEE (reference sequence). Trimming shortened V by 5 bases and J by 5 bases, and 13 bases separated the two germline ends. The DNA for the CDR3 is TGTGCCAGCAGGGACTCGCCTGTCGAGACCCAGTACTTC. Its protein is CASRDSPVETQYF.

The rearrangement uses TRBV4-1 and TRBJ1-4, with a possible D match to TRBD1 (5 bases). V was trimmed by 2 bases and J by 5 bases, leaving 12 bases between them. CDR3 size: 15 residues. CDR1 is MGHRA and CDR2 is YSYEKL in the germline V gene. The CDR3 protein is CASSQIRQGNEKLFF. CDR3 bases: TGCGCCAGCAGCCAAATTCGGCAGGGAAATGAAAAACTGTTTTTT.

The chain combines TRBV7-9 with TRBJ1-3; D ambiguous. The CDR3 length is 14 residues. Trimming took 2 bases from V and 3 from J, leaving 8 bases between them. Germline CDR1 is SEHNR and CDR2 is FQNEAQ (reference sequence). CDR3: CASSLLESGNTIYF. The CDR3 nucleotides are TGTGCCAGCAGCTTACTGGAGAGTGGAAACACCATATATTTT.

This clone occurred a few times. The V gene is TRBV21-1, the J gene TRBJ1-5. TRBV21-1 is assigned pseudogene status. The CDR3 sequence is 15 residues long. The chain's CDR3 is CASSKETYSNQPQHF. The CDR3 region has the DNA TGTGCCAGCAGCAAAGAAACTTATAGCAATCAGCCCCAGCATTTT.

The rearrangement joins TRBV5-4 to TRBJ1-4, with D hard to call. The ends were cut back, 0 bases at V and 3 bases at J, with 6 bases in the middle. CDR1 and CDR2 (germline): SGHNT, YYREEE (reference sequence). The CDR3 contains 14 residues. The CDR3 DNA follows: TGTGCCAGCAGCTTGGCCGGGGCTAATGAAAAACTGTTTTTT. The encoded protein is CASSLAGANEKLFF.